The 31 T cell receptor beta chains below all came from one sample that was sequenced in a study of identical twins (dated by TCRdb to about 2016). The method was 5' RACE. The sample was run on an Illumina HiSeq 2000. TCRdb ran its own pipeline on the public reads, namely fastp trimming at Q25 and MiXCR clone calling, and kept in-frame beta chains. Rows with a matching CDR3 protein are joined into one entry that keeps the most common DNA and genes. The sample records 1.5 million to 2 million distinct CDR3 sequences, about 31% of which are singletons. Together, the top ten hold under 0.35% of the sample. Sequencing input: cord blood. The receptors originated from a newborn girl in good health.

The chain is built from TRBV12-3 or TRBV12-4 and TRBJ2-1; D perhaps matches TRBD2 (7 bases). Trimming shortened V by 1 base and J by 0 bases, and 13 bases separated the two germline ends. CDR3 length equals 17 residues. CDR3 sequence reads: CASSLVRGGSSYNEQFF. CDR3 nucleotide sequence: TGTGCCAGCAGTTTAGTTAGGGGGGGAAGCTCCTACAATGAGCAGTTCTTC.

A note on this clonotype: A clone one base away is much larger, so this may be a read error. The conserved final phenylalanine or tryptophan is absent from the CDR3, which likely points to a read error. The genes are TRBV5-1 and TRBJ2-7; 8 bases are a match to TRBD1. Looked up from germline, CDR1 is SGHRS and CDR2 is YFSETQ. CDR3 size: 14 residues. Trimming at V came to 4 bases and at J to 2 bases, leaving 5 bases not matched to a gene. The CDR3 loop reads CASSTGTGPYEQYL. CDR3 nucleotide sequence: TGCGCCAGCAGCACCGGGACAGGACCCTACGAGCAGTACTTG.

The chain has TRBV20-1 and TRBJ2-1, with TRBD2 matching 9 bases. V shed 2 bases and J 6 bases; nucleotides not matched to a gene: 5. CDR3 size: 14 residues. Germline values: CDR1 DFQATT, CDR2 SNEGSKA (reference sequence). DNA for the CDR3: TGCAGTGCTAGACCAGGACTAGCGCGCAATGAGCAGTTCTTC. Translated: CSARPGLARNEQFF.

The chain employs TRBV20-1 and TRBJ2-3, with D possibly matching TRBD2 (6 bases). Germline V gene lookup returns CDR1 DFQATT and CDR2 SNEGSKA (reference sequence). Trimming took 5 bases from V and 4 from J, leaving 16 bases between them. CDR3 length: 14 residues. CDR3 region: CSAGSGRESDTQYF. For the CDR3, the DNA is TGCAGTGCTGGCTCCGGGAGAGAGTCAGATACGCAGTATTTT.

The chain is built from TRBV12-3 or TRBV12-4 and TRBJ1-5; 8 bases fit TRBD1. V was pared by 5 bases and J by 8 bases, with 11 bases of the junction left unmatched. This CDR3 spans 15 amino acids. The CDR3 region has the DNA TGTGCCAGCAGTCTAAACAGGGGGGTTGGAGAGCCCCAGCATTTT. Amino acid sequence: CASSLNRGVGEPQHF.

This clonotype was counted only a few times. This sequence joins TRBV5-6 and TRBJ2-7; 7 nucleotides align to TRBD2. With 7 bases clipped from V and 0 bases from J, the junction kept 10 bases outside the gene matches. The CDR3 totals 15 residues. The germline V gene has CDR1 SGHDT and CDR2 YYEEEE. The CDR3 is CASEAPSSGSYEQYF. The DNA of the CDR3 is TGTGCCAGCGAGGCCCCGTCTAGCGGCTCCTACGAGCAGTACTTC.

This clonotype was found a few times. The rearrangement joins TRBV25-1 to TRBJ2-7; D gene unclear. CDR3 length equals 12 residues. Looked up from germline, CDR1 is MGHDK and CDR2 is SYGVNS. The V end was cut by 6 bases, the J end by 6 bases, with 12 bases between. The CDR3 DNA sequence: TGTGCCAGCAGCGTGGGTCCGGGCGAGCAGTACTTC. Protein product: CASSVGPGEQYF.

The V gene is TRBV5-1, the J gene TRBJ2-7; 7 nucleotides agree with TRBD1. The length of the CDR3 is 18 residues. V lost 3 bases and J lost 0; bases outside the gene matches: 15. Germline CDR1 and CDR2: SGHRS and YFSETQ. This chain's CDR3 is CASSSLDGTVGFSYEQYF. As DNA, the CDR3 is TGCGCCAGCAGCTCCTTAGACGGGACAGTAGGTTTCTCCTACGAGCAGTACTTC. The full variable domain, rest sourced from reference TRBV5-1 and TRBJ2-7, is KAGVTQTPRYLIKTRGQQVTLSCSPISGHRSVSWYQQTPGQGLQFLFEYFSETQRNKGNFPGRFSGRQFSNSRSEMNVSTLELGDSALYLCASSSLDGTVGFSYEQYFGPGTRLTVT.

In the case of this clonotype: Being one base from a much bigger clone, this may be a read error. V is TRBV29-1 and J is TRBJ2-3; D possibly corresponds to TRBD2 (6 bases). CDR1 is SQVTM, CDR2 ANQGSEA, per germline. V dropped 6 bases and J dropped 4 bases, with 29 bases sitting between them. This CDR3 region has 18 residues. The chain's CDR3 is CSVGGELFPTRGADTQYF. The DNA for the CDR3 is TGCAGCGTAGGAGGGGAGCTTTTTCCCACTCGGGGCGCAGATACGCAGTATTTT.

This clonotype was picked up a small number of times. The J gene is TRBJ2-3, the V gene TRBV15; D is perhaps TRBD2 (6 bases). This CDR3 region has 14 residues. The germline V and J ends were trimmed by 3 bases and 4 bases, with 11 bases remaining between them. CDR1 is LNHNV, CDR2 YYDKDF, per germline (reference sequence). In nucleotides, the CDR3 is TGTGCCACCAGCAGGGCTAGCGCCGCAGATACGCAGTATTTT. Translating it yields CATSRASAADTQYF.

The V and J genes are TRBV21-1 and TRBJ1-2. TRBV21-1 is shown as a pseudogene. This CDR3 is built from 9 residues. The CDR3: CASRNGYTF. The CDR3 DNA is TGTGCCAGCAGAAATGGCTACACCTTC.

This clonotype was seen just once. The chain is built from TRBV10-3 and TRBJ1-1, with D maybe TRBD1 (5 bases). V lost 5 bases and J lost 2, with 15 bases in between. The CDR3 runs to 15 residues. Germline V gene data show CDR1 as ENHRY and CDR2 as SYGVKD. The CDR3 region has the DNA TGTGCCATCAGTTTAACCGGGACGTCCAACACTGAAGCTTTCTTT. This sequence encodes CAISLTGTSNTEAFF.

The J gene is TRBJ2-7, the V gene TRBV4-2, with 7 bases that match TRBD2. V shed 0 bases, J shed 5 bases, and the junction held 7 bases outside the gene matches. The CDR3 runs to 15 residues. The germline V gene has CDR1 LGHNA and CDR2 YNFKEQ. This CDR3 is CASSQDRGRGDEQYF. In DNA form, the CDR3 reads TGTGCCAGCAGCCAAGATCGCGGGAGAGGCGACGAGCAGTACTTC.

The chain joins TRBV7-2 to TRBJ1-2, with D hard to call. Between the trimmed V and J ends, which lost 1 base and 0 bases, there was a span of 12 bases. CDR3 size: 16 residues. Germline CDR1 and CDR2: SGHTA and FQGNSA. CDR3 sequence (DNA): TGTGCCAGCAGCTTAGTCGGGCGGCAATCTAACTATGGCTACACCTTC. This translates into CASSLVGRQSNYGYTF.

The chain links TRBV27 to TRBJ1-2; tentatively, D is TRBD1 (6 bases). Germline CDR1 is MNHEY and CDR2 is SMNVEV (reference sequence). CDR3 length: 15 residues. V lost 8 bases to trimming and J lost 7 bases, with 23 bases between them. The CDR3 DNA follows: TGTGCCAGCGGCGACAGGCGAACCTCTCCTGGTGGCTACACCTTC. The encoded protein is CASGDRRTSPGGYTF.

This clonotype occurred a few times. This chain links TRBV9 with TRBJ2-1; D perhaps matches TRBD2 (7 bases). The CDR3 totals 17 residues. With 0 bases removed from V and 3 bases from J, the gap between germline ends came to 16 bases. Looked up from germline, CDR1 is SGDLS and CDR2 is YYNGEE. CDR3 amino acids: CASSVGGGGGIYNEQFF. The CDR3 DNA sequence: TGTGCCAGCAGCGTAGGGGGAGGGGGAGGAATCTACAATGAGCAGTTCTTC.

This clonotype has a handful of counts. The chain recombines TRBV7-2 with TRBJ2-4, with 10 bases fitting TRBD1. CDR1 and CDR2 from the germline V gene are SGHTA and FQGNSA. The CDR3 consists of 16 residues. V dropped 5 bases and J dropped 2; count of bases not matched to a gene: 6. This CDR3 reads CASSIWTGGTKNIQYF. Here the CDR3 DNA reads TGTGCCAGCAGCATATGGACAGGGGGTACCAAAAACATTCAGTACTTC.

The CDR3 reads CSAYRGAETQYF. The CDR3 nucleotides are TGCAGCGCGTACAGGGGTGCAGAGACCCAGTACTTC. The rearrangement links TRBV29-1 to TRBJ2-5, with 7 bases fitting TRBD1. Per germline, CDR1 SQVTM and CDR2 ANQGSEA. This CDR3 has 12 amino acids. V shed 7 bases and J 4 bases; nucleotides not matched to a gene: 6.

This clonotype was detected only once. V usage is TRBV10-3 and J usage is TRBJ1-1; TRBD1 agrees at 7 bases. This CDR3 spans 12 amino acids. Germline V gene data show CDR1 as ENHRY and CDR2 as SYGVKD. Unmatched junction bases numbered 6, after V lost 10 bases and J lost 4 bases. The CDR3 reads CANRGEGTEAFF. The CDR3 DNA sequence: TGTGCCAACAGGGGTGAGGGCACTGAAGCTTTCTTT.

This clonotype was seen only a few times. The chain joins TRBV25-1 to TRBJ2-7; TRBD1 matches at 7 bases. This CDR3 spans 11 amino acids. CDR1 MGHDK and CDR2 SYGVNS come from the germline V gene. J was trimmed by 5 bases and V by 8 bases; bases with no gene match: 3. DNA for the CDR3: TGTGCCAGCGCACAGGGGCACGAGCAGTACTTC. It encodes CASAQGHEQYF.

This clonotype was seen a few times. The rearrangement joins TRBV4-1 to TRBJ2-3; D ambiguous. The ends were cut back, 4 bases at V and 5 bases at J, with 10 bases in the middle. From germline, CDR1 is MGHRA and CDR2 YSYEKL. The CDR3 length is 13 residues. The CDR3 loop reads CASSLYVGDTQYF. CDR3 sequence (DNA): TGCGCCAGCAGCCTATATGTAGGAGATACGCAGTATTTT.

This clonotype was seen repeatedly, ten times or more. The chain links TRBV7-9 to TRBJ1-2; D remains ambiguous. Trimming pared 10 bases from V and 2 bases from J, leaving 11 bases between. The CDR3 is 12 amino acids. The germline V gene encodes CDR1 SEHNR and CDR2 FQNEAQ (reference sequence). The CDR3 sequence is CAIAGRNYGYTF. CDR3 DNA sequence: TGTGCCATCGCGGGGAGGAACTATGGCTACACCTTC.

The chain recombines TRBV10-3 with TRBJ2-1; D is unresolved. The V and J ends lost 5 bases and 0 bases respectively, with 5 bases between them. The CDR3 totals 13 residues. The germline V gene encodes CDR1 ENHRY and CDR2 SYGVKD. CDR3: CAISTISYNEQFF. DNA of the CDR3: TGTGCCATCAGTACCATCTCCTACAATGAGCAGTTCTTC.

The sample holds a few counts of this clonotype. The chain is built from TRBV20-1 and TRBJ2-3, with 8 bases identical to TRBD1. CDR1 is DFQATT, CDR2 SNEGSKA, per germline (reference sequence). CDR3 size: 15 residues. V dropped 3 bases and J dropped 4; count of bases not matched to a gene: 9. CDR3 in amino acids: CSASSGQAISDTQYF. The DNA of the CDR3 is TGCAGTGCTAGCTCGGGACAGGCTATATCAGATACGCAGTATTTT.

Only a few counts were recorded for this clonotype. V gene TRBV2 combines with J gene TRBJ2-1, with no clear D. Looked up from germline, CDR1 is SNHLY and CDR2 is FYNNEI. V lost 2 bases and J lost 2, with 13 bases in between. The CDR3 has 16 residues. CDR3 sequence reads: CASSERDRLTYNEQFF. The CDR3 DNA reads TGTGCCAGCAGTGAAAGGGATAGACTCACCTACAATGAGCAGTTCTTC.

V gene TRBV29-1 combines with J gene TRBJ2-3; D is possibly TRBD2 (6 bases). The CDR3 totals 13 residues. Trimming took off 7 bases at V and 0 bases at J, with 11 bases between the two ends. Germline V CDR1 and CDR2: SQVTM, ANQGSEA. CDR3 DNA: TGCAGCGCCGGGACTCTAAGCACAGATACGCAGTATTTT. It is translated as CSAGTLSTDTQYF.

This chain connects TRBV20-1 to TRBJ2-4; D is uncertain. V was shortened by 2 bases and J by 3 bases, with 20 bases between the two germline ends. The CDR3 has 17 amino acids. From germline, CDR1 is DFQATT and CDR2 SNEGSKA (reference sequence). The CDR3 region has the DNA TGCAGTGCTAGAAGGATGGTAGGGCAATATGACAAAAACATTCAGTACTTC. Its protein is CSARRMVGQYDKNIQYF.

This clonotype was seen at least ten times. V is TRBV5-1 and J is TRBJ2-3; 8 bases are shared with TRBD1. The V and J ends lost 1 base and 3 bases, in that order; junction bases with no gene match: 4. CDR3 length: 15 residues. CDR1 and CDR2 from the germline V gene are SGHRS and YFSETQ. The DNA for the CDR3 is TGCGCCAGCAGCTTGCAGGGGGCACGTACAGATACGCAGTATTTT. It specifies CASSLQGARTDTQYF.

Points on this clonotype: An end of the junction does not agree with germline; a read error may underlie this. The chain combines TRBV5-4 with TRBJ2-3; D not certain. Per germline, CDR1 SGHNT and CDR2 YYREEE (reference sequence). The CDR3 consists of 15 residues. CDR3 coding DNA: TGTGCCAGCAGCTTGTTGCAGTTGAGCACAGACACGCAGTATTTT. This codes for CASSLLQLSTDTQYF.

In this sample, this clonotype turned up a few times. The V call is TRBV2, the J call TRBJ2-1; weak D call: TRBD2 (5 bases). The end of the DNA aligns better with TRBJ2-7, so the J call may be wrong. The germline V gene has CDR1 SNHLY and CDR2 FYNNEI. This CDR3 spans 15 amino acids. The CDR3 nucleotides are TGTGCCAGCAGCGAAAGACTAACCCGTTCCAATGAGCAGTACTTC. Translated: CASSERLTRSNEQYF.

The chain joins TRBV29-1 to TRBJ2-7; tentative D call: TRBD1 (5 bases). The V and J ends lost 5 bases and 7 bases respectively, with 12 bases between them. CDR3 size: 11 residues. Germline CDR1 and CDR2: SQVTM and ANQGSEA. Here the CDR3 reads CSVLSGHEQYF. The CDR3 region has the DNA TGCAGCGTTTTAAGTGGACATGAGCAGTACTTC.